One sample yielded the 10 T cell receptor beta chains listed below, sequenced in a study of T cell changes during pregnancy in multiple sclerosis. Sequenced by immunoSEQ multiplex PCR; TCRdb stores in-frame clones only, minus some. Of 79,000 or so clones in the sample, around 93% were seen once. Sequencing was performed on peripheral blood, taken in the first trimester of pregnancy. These receptors originate from a female donor in good health, enrolled as a control in a pregnancy study.

A single count supports this clone. This sequence joins TRBV7-9 and TRBJ2-2, with 8 bases aligning to TRBD1. V shed 5 bases and J 5 bases; nucleotides not matched to a gene: 4. Germline V gives CDR1 SEHNR, CDR2 FQNEAQ (reference sequence). The CDR3 sequence is 14 residues long. CDR3 coding DNA: TGTGCCAGCAGCCCGAGACAGGGGACCGGGGAGCTGTTTTTT. Its protein is CASSPRQGTGELFF. Using reference TRBV7-9 and TRBJ2-2 for the parts outside the CDR3, the full variable domain is DTGVSQNPRHKITKRGQNVTFRCDPISEHNRLYWYRQTLGQGPEFLTYFQNEAQLEKSRLLSDRFSAERPKGSFSTLEIQRTEQGDSAMYLCASSPRQGTGELFFGEGSRLTVL.

The chain uses TRBV7-2 and TRBJ2-5; D is ambiguous. Germline CDR1 and CDR2: SGHTA and FQGNSA. Between the trimmed V and J ends, which lost 2 bases and 2 bases, there was a span of 9 bases. CDR3 length: 14 residues. The CDR3, as DNA: TGTGCCAGCAGCTTACTAGGAGTTCAAGAGACCCAGTACTTC. Translating gives CASSLLGVQETQYF.

This clone was seen a handful of times. V usage is TRBV25-1 and J usage is TRBJ1-5, with TRBD1 matching 7 bases. The CDR3 loop spans 14 amino acids. V shed 7 bases and J 0 bases; nucleotides not matched to a gene: 3. Germline V gene lookup returns CDR1 MGHDK and CDR2 SYGVNS. The CDR3 sequence: CASTGGYSNQPQHF. Here the CDR3 DNA reads TGTGCCAGCACAGGGGGATATAGCAATCAGCCCCAGCATTTT.

The gene calls are TRBV13 and TRBJ1-2; 9 nucleotides line up with TRBD1. J lost 6 bases, V lost 5 bases, and 1 base had no gene match. The germline gives CDR1 PRHDT, CDR2 FYEKMQ (reference sequence). The length of the CDR3 is 12 residues. The CDR3 sequence is CASSRQGDGYTF. The DNA for the CDR3 is TGTGCCAGCAGCAGACAGGGGGATGGCTACACCTTC.

In this sample, this clone turned up once. The chain couples TRBV6-1 to TRBJ1-2; 9 bases line up with TRBD1. CDR3 length: 13 residues. V trimming: 4 bases; J trimming: 7 bases; junction bases outside the gene matches: 4. The V gene's germline CDR1 is MNHNS and CDR2 SASEGT. The chain's CDR3 is CASSGTGVGGYTF. CDR3 coding DNA: TGTGCCAGCAGTGGGACAGGGGTGGGTGGCTACACCTTC.

The rearrangement uses TRBV9 and TRBJ2-5; D may be TRBD2 (5 bases). The CDR3 totals 15 residues. Deletions cut 4 bases from V and 8 bases from J, with 21 bases between. The germline CDR1 and CDR2 sequences are SGDLS and YYNGEE. The CDR3, as DNA: TGTGCCAGCAGCCCAGAGGACTCGTTAAGAGACACCCAGTACTTC. Protein product: CASSPEDSLRDTQYF.

This chain uses TRBV7-2 with TRBJ1-1, with D hard to call. This CDR3 is 13 amino acids long. V was shortened by 2 bases and J by 2 bases, with 6 bases between the two germline ends. From germline, CDR1 is SGHTA and CDR2 FQGNSA. CDR3 coding DNA: TGTGCCAGCAGCTTAAACAGAAACACTGAAGCTTTCTTT. As protein: CASSLNRNTEAFF.

The chain is built from TRBV6-5 and TRBJ1-1; D gene uncertain. Germline CDR1 MNHEY, CDR2 SVGAGI. The CDR3 sequence is 13 residues long. Trimming pared 4 bases from V and 1 base from J, leaving 7 bases between. This chain's CDR3 is CASSSSANTEAFF. CDR3 DNA: TGTGCCAGCAGTTCCTCAGCGAACACTGAAGCTTTCTTT.

This clone has a handful of counts. The genes are TRBV2 and TRBJ1-4, with 7 bases aligning to TRBD1. V dropped 10 bases and J dropped 8; count of bases not matched to a gene: 10. The CDR3 is 13 residues long. The germline gives CDR1 SNHLY, CDR2 FYNNEI. The CDR3 reads CATTQGWIEKLFF. CDR3 bases: TGTGCCACTACACAGGGGTGGATCGAAAAACTGTTTTTT.

V and J are TRBV18 and TRBJ2-5; tentative D call: TRBD2 (6 bases). The germline V gene encodes CDR1 KGHSH and CDR2 LQKENI. The ends were cut back, 10 bases at V and 2 bases at J, with 14 bases in the middle. CDR3 size: 13 residues. The CDR3 reads CATAGGVQETQYF. CDR3 in DNA: TGTGCCACCGCCGGGGGAGTACAAGAGACCCAGTACTTC.